This T cell receptor beta chain is from a study of identical twins (dated by TCRdb to about 2016). For the wider study: To test whether fetal clonotypes persist, the study used deep sequencing on TCR alpha and beta repertoires from monozygotic twins, unrelated adults of various ages, and cord blood. Replicate twin experiments were performed at different times using different library preparation protocols to rule out contamination. Beyond this particular receptor, the publication reports: A weaker excess of twin sharing was found in beta out-of-frame sequences because the signal-to-noise ratio was lowered by fewer shared sequences. Out-of-frame TCR alpha sequences shared between twins showed an excess of low generation-probability sequences compared with coincidental sharing between unrelated individuals. Invariant T cells such as MAIT and iNKT could partly confound zero-insertion analyses, although diverse VJ usage argued against such confounding for most clonotypes. Fewer insertions were carried by abundant cord blood beta clonotypes, a similar but weaker trend appeared in young adult naive repertoires, and no such trend appeared in memory repertoires. Because the same donors could not be followed over many years, the conclusions depended on cross-sectional statistical analysis. In monozygotic twins, recombination models systematically underestimated out-of-frame TCR alpha sharing, but the models matched the sharing seen between unrelated individuals.

All donors were healthy Caucasians. Spanning cysteine to phenylalanine, the CDR3 consists of 12 amino acids. Only the CDR3 part of the read is kept: 36 bases, read in frame from the first base. V lost 5 bases and J lost 3 bases, and the count of bases not matched to a germline gene is 3. Sequences DFQATT (CDR1) and SNEGSKA (CDR2) are obtained from the germline V gene (reference sequence). This clonotype has just a few counts. Its cognate antigen has yet to be identified. The record has no base qualities; no much larger clone is one base away. Libraries were made using 5' RACE. The sequencer listed for this sample is Illumina HiSeq 2000. Template switching introduced a universal primer binding site; the final cDNA contained a unique molecular identifier, enabling accurate counting of TCR cDNA molecules. Specific primers in the conserved constant-segment region were used to synthesize first-strand cDNA for TCR alpha and beta chains. To control for contamination, every cDNA library carried two barcodes: a SMART-Mk sample barcode plus Illumina barcodes. TruSeq adapter sequences along with Illumina sample barcodes were introduced in two successive PCR steps. Sequencing of the TCR alpha and beta cDNA libraries was done on the Illumina HiSeq platform using custom primers. The original methods were these. Unique molecular identifiers were extracted from raw reads with MiGEC, and CDR3 positions were determined with MiXCR. For each individual, recombination models were inferred using an EM algorithm with the repgenHMM and IGoR tools. The tcR package in R was used for shared clonotype analysis, with sharing normalized by the product of cloneset sizes. To study raw recombination free of thymic and clonal selection effects, out-of-frame nonproductive sequences were analyzed. The public reads were reprocessed in TCRdb via fastp at Q25 and MiXCR, keeping in-frame beta chains. One record per CDR3 amino acid sequence lists the most common genes and DNA. TCRdb assigned the V and J calls; the authors' analysis was not used. This sample is represented by around 1.7 million distinct CDR3 sequences; about 30% of them were singletons. The ten largest account for around 0.3% of the sample.

Sequencing input: cord blood. The TCR originated in a newborn girl in good health. The chain is made from TRBV20-1 and TRBJ1-1, and 7 junction bases match TRBD1. The CDR3 here reads CSAYDRDTEAFF. The nucleotides are TGCAGTGCTTACGACAGGGACACTGAAGCTTTCTTT.